The sequence of this T cell receptor beta chain was determined in a study of blood T cell repertoires in COVID-19. Study-level background: Acute-phase and convalescent COVID-19 samples originated in the United States, Italy and Spain.

This CDR3 spans 13 amino acids. V lost 6 bases, J lost 0 bases, and 8 bases lay in between. CDR1 is KGHSH and CDR2 is LQKENI in the germline V gene. Per the authors' pipeline: Reference gene primers were amplified, and this amplification served to estimate nucleated cell counts. Assay: immunoSEQ multiplex PCR; the TCRdb copy retains only in-frame clones and omits some. V and J calls plus clone size are reproduced from that table; the DNA served to infer D and trimming. In the table there are over 130,000 clones, approximately 89% of which are singletons. This rearrangement joins TRBV18 to TRBJ1-1; a possible D gene is TRBD1 (5 bases). Sequencing used peripheral blood. The sequence was obtained from a human donor in a cohort sampled during active COVID-19. CDR3 region: CASSEDMNTEAFF. The CDR3 DNA is TGTGCCAGCTCCGAGGACATGAACACTGAAGCTTTCTTT.